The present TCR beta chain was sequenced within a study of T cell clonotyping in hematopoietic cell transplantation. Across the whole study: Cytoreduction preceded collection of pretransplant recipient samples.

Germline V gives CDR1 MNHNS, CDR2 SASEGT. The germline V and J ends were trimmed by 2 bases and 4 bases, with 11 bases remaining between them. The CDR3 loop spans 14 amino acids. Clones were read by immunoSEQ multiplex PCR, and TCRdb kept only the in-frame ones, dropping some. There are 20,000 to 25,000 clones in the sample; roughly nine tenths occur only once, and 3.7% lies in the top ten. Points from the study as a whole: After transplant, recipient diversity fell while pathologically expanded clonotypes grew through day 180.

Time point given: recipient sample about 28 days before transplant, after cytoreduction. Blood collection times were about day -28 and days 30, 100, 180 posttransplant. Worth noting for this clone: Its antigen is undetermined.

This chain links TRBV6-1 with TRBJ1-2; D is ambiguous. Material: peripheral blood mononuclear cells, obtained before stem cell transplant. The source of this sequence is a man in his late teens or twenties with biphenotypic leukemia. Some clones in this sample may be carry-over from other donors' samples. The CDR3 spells CASSETPGSYGYTF. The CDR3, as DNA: TGTGCCAGCAGTGAAACCCCGGGGAGCTATGGCTACACCTTC.